This section outlines one T cell receptor beta chain sequence together with its context. Which antigen it targets is not known. Base-call qualities are not available, and no considerably larger clone is one nucleotide away. The data are from a study of OX40 agonist ivuxolimab in advanced cancers. Background on the whole study: Ivuxolimab, which targeted the costimulatory receptor OX40 (CD134), was an agonistic, fully human IgG2 monoclonal antibody. Intravenous ivuxolimab was administered to patients every 2 weeks at six dose levels: 0.01, 0.1, 0.3, 1.5, 3 and 10 mg/kg. Among the approximately 50 dose-escalation patients, about 20 had hepatocellular carcinoma, roughly 15 melanoma, 9 renal cell carcinoma and 9 head and neck cancer. In the dose-escalation cohort, roughly four fifths of patients were male, and the mean age was roughly 60 years, with a range of roughly 20 to 80. Prior anti-PD-1, anti-PD-L1 or anti-CTLA-4 therapy was permitted, and checkpoint inhibitors had been received by around 40% of dose-escalation patients. Partial responses were achieved by three dose-escalation patients, of whom one had hepatocellular carcinoma and two had cutaneous melanoma. The purpose of peripheral TCRbeta sequencing was to test whether ivuxolimab changed TCR sequence diversity and led to clonal T-cell expansion. The paper reports the monotherapy dose-escalation portion (N ≈ 50 patients) of the phase I ivuxolimab trial. The study at large found these results: Low levels of normalized T-cell clonal expansion were also seen in some nonresponding patients. The antigen specificity of the clonally expanded peripheral T cells was not determined. On average, CD8+ T cells showed more expanded clones than CD4+ T cells after ivuxolimab. In partial responders in the 0.1-3.0 mg/kg groups, normalized peripheral clonal expansion was found to be among the lowest, especially among CD8+ T cells. Clonal expansion of both CD4+ and CD8+ blood T cells was observed from baseline to week 6 at doses 0.1 to 3.0 mg/kg.

The germline V gene (reference sequence) supplies CDR1 LNHDA and CDR2 SQIVND. V was cut back by 6 bases and J by 4 bases, leaving a gap of 12 bases between them. The cysteine opens and the phenylalanine closes a CDR3 of 13 amino acids. Of the read, only the CDR3 DNA is kept; its 39 bases are in frame from base 1. The trial excluded patients who had a history of autoimmune disease or who were on systemic immunosuppression. Peripheral blood for TCR sequencing was collected from all dose cohorts at baseline, on cycle 4 day 1, and on cycle 7 day 1. The samples were taken from a phase I, first-in-human, multicenter, open-label dose-escalation trial of ivuxolimab. Adults with locally advanced or metastatic head and neck squamous cell, hepatocellular, melanoma or renal cell carcinoma were enrolled in the trial. CD4+ and CD8+ T cells were sorted separately from peripheral blood before TCR sequencing. Genomic DNA was isolated from the sorted cells so that the TCRbeta CDR3 region could be sequenced. The immunoSEQ Assay was used to sequence the TCRbeta CDR3 regions. The table was pulled from immuneACCESS by TCRdb, which kept in-frame rearrangements only. Such tables lose some clones; where checked, under half of the loss comes from unresolved V genes, and the rest has no known cause. The sample data list 48,000 or so clones, and about 83% of these were observed just once. The ten largest clones take up approximately 1.1% of the sample.

The sequencing here drew on CD4+ or CD8+ T cells sorted from blood, taken in a trial of the OX40 agonist ivuxolimab. This receptor chain uses TRBV19 and TRBJ1-1; the D gene is perhaps TRBD1, on 5 matching bases. This clonotype was sampled from an adult with an advanced solid tumor such as melanoma, head and neck, liver or kidney cancer. The CDR3 region has the sequence CASSLSGGTEAFF. The sequenced DNA: TGTGCCAGTAGCCTCTCGGGGGGCACTGAAGCTTTCTTT.